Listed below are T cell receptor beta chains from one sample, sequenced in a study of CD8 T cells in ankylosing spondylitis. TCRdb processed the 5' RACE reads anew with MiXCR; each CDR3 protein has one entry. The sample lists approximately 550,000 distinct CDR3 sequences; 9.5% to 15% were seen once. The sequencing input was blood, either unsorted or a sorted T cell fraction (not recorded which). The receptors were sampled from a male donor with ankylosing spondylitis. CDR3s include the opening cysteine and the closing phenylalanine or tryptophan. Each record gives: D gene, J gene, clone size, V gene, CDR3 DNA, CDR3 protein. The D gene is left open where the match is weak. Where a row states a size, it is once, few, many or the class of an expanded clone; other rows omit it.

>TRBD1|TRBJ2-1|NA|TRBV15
TGTGCCACCAGCAGCAATGGACAGGGGTACAATGAGCAGTTCTTC
CATSSNGQGYNEQFF
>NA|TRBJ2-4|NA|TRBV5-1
TGCGCCAGCAGCTTAACGGGAGTAGCCAAAAACATTCAGTACTTC
CASSLTGVAKNIQYF
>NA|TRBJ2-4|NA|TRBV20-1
TGCAGTGCCCCGGTAGGCTCGAAAAACATTCAGTACTTC
CSAPVGSKNIQYF
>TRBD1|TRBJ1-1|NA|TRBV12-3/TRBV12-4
TGTGCCAGCAGTTTGGGGACAGGGGTGATGAACACTGAAGCTTTCTTT
CASSLGTGVMNTEAFF
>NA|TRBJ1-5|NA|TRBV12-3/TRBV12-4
TGTGCCAGCAGTATACAGAATTTCAATCAGCCCCAGCATTTT
CASSIQNFNQPQHF
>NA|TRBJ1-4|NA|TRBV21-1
TGTGCCAGCAGCAAAGACGGTACTACTAATGAAAAACTGTTTTTT
CASSKDGTTNEKLFF
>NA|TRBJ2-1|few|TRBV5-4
TGTGCCAGCAGCTTGGATACGGGAGTTCAGAGCAATGAGCAGTTCTTC
CASSLDTGVQSNEQFF
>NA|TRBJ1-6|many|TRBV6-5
TGTGCCAGCAAGGGTACTAATTCACCCCTCCACTTT
CASKGTNSPLHF
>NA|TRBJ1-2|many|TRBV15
TGTGCCACCAGCAGAGGATTAACAGGAGGGGGAGACTATGGCTACACCTTC
CATSRGLTGGGDYGYTF
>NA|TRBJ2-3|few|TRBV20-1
TGCAGTGCTAGCGCCTTCACGGAGGATACGCAGTATTTT
CSASAFTEDTQYF
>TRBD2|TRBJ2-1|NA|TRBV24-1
TGTGCCACCAGTGCGGCGGGGGGCTACAATGAGCAGTTCTTC
CATSAAGGYNEQFF
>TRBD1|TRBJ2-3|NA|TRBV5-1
TGCGCCAGCAGCCCCGGGACAGGGTTCGCAGATACGCAGTATTTT
CASSPGTGFADTQYF
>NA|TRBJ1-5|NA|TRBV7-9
TGTGCCAGCAGCACTTCAGGGGCCAGTCAGCCCCAGCATTTT
CASSTSGASQPQHF
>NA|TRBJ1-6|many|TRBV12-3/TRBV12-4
TGTGCCAGCAGCCCACTCGGAATACGCAATTCACCCCTCCACTTT
CASSPLGIRNSPLHF
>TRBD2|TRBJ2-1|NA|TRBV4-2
TGTGCCAGCAGCCAGACACTAGCGGACGGATCCTACAATGAGCAGTTCTTC
CASSQTLADGSYNEQFF
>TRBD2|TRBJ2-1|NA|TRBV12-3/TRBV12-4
TGTGCCAGCATCCCCTTGGCGGGAGGGCGAAATGAGCAGTTCTTC
CASIPLAGGRNEQFF
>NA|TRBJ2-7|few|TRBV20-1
TGCAGTGCTAGTGTTTCTGACTACGAGCAGTACTTC
CSASVSDYEQYF
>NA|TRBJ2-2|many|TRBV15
TGTGCCACCAGCAGAGATCGGGCTAGTGCCGGGGAGCTGTTTTTT
CATSRDRASAGELFF
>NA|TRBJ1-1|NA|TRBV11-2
TGTGCCAGCAGCCTATTCGGATGGGAAGCTTTCTTT
CASSLFGWEAFF
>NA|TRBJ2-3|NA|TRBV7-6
TGTGCCAGCAGCGATGGCTGGGGGGAGACAGATACGCAGTATTTT
CASSDGWGETDTQYF
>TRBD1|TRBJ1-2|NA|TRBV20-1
TGCAGTGCTAGAGAGACAGGGGCTGGTCTAGATGGCTACACCTTC
CSARETGAGLDGYTF
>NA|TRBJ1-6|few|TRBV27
TGTGCCAGCAGGACGAACCACGCTGTCGATAATTCACCCCTCCACTTT
CASRTNHAVDNSPLHF
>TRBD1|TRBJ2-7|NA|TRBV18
TGTGCCAGCTCACAAGGACAGGGGAACCCCTACGAGCAGTACTTC
CASSQGQGNPYEQYF
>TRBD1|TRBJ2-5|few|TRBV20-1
TGCAGTGCTAGCCCGACAGGGGGCCAAGAGACCCAGTACTTC
CSASPTGGQETQYF
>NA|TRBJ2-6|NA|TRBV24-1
TGTGCCACCAGTGATTTTGGCTCTGGGGCCAACGTCCTGACTTTC
CATSDFGSGANVLTF
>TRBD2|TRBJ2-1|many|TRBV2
TGTGCCAGCAGTGGGGCGGGAGGGCCGCGAAATGAGCAGTTCTTC
CASSGAGGPRNEQFF
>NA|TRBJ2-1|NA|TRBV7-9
TGTGCCAGCAGCCCCCCAGGGGGGGTATACAATGAGCAGTTCTTC
CASSPPGGVYNEQFF
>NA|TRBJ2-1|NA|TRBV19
TGTGCCAGTAGTATTGGTCTTGAGCAGTTCTTC
CASSIGLEQFF
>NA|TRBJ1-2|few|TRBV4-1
TGCGCCAGCAGCCGCCACCGGGACACCAAACTTTCGAATGGCTACACCTTC
CASSRHRDTKLSNGYTF
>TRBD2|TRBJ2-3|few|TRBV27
TGTGCCAGCAGTAACGACCTAGCGGGAGGGCCAGATACGCAGTATTTT
CASSNDLAGGPDTQYF
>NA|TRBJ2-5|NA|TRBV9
TGTGCCAGCAGCGAGGCCCTCCAAGAGACCCAGTACTTC
CASSEALQETQYF
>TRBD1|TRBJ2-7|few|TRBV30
TGTGCCTGGATTTCTTATGGGACAGGGGATTCCTACGAGCAGTACTTC
CAWISYGTGDSYEQYF
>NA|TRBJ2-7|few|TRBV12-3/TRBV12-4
TGTGCCAGCAGTTTGTATAGGACAGAAGCATACGAGCAGTACTTC
CASSLYRTEAYEQYF
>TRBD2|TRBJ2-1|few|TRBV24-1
TGTGCCACCAGTGACCTTAGCGGGAGGGCCGAAAGTGAGCAGTTCTTC
CATSDLSGRAESEQFF
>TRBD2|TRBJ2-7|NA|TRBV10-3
TGTGCCATCAGGGCTAGCGGTCGTTTCGGCGAGCAGTACTTC
CAIRASGRFGEQYF
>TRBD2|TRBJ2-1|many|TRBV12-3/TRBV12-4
TGTGCCAGCAGTTTACCCGGGAGGGCGGTTGAGCAGTTCTTC
CASSLPGRAVEQFF
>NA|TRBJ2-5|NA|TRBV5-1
TGCGCCAGCAGCTTGGTGTCGGAGGGGGAGACCCAGTACTTC
CASSLVSEGETQYF
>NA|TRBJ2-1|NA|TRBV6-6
TGTGCCAGCGGAGCGGCCTCCTACAATGAGCAGTTCTTC
CASGAASYNEQFF
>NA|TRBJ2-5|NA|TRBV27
TGTGCCAGCAGTTCATTACAGGGCTTCCAAGAGACCCAGTACTTC
CASSSLQGFQETQYF
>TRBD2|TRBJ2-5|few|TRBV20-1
TGCAGTGTTCAGGAACTAGCGAGGTCCCAGTACTTC
CSVQELARSQYF
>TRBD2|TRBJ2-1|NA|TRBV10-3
TGTGCCACCCGACGGCTCCTAGCGGGGAGCTCCTACAATGAGCAGTTCTTC
CATRRLLAGSSYNEQFF
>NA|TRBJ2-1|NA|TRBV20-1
TGCAGTGCGCACAGGTCACCCAATGATGAGCAGTTCTTC
CSAHRSPNDEQFF
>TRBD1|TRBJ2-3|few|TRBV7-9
TGTGCCAGCAGCTTCGACAGGGGAGGCACAGATACGCAGTATTTT
CASSFDRGGTDTQYF
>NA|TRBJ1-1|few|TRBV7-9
TGTGCCAGCAGCCACATAATGCCCTACACTGAAGCTTTCTTT
CASSHIMPYTEAFF
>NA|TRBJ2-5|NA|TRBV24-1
TGTGCCACCAGTGAGGACGACATGGTGGCCCAGTACTTC
CATSEDDMVAQYF
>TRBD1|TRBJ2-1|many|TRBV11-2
TGTGCCAGCAGATCCCCCCGGGACAGAGATGAGCAGTTCTTC
CASRSPRDRDEQFF
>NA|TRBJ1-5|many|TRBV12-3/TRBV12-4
TGTGCCAGCAGCCCTCGGGGGGGTCAGCCCCAGCATTTT
CASSPRGGQPQHF
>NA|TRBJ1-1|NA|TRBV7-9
TGTGCCAGCAGCTCCGAAGCAGGGACTGAAGCTTTCTTT
CASSSEAGTEAFF
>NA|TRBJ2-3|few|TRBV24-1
TGTGCCACCAGTGATTTCCCGACTGGTGAGTGGATAGATACGCAGTATTTT
CATSDFPTGEWIDTQYF
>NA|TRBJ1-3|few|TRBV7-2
TGTGCCAGCAGCGCGGACAGCTTCTCTGGAAACACCATATATTTT
CASSADSFSGNTIYF
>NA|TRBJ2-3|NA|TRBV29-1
TGCAGCGCGTCTGGACCAGATACGCAGTATTTT
CSASGPDTQYF
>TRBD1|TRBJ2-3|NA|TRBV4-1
TGCGCCAGCAGCCAGCGACAGGGACGCACAGATACGCAGTATTTT
CASSQRQGRTDTQYF
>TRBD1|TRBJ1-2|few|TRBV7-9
TGTGCCAGCAGCTTTGGTCCACAGGGGGCCTATGGCTACACCTTC
CASSFGPQGAYGYTF
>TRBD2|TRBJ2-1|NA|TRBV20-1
TGCAGTGCTAGAGGGGGGACGGGAGGAACCTACAATGAGCAGTTCTTC
CSARGGTGGTYNEQFF
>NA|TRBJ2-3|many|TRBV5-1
TGCGCCAGCAGCTTTGGGCCCCCTTTCACAGATACGCAGTATTTT
CASSFGPPFTDTQYF
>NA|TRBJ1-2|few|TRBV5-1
TGCGCCAGCAGCTTGGAACCCGGATCCGACCTAATTAACTATGGCTACACCTTC
CASSLEPGSDLINYGYTF
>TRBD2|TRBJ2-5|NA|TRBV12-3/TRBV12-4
TGTGCCAGCAGTCGAGGACTAGCGGGCAGAGAGACCCAGTACTTC
CASSRGLAGRETQYF
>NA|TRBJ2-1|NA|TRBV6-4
TGTGCCAGCGGGGATGAGATTGGGGATGAGCAGTTCTTC
CASGDEIGDEQFF
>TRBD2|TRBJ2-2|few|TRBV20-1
TGCAGTGCTATCCTAGCGGGAGGCGTGGGCGGGGAGCTGTTTTTT
CSAILAGGVGGELFF
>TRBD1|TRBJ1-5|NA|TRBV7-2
TGTGCCAGCAGCTTAGAGGCAGGGGGCGCGGGTCAGCCCCAGCATTTT
CASSLEAGGAGQPQHF